This T cell receptor (beta chain) was identified in a study of T-cell memory formation after mild COVID-19. For the study at large: TCR clusters showed largely donor specificity. Study outcomes and limitations: The study detected some responding clones in pre-infection memory, suggesting cross-reactive memory joined.

With respect to this clonotype: No antigen is known for it.

The CDR3 is made up of 15 amino acids. Looked up from germline, CDR1 is LGHNA and CDR2 is YSLEER. The V gene end was trimmed by 1 base and the J gene end by 6 bases; junction bases not matched to a gene: 5. TCRdb re-derived calls from the 5' RACE reads in MiXCR, one entry per CDR3 protein. The repertoire includes fewer than 300,000 distinct CDR3 sequences, roughly 18% of them detected once, and 23% sits in the top ten. Source material: PBMCs or a T cell subset sorted from them (not recorded which). This clonotype was sampled from a man in his late teens or twenties who had mild COVID-19 (a few samples of this study predate the infection). Cell type and time point are not known. The chain recombines TRBV4-3 with TRBJ1-5, with 8 nucleotides matching TRBD1. The CDR3 DNA follows: TGCGCCAGCAGCCAAGGGACAGGGATCGGTCAGCCCCAGCATTTT. This encodes CASSQGTGIGQPQHF.